One sample yielded the 21 T cell receptor beta chains listed below, sequenced in a study of spatial heterogeneity in lung cancer. TCRdb reprocessed the 5' RACE reads with MiXCR, giving one entry per CDR3 protein. The repertoire holds some 87,000 distinct CDR3 sequences, with 7.5% to 10% as singletons. Time point described: sample taken at primary tumor resection. TCRs were sequenced from unsorted whole RNA of tumor, nontumor lung or PBMC. Sequenced material: PBMCs, taken at surgery. These receptors all come from a male donor with early-stage non-small cell lung cancer.

This clonotype has a handful of counts. The chain combines TRBV20-1 with TRBJ2-2; 8 bases match TRBD1. The CDR3 contains 14 residues. The V gene's germline CDR1 is DFQATT and CDR2 SNEGSKA (reference sequence). The V gene end was trimmed by 5 bases and the J gene end by 6 bases; junction bases not matched to a gene: 8. The CDR3 here is CSAYTGGPSGELFF. The CDR3 DNA reads as TGCAGTGCTTATACAGGGGGTCCTTCCGGGGAGCTGTTTTTT.

This clonotype was picked up a small number of times. The chain employs TRBV20-1 and TRBJ2-1; D is possibly TRBD2 (7 bases). This CDR3 is 18 amino acids long. Trimming cost V 5 bases and J 0 bases, with 23 bases left between them. The germline gives CDR1 DFQATT, CDR2 SNEGSKA (reference sequence). This chain's CDR3 is CSAPKGGGGHGSYNEQFF. The CDR3 nucleotides are TGCAGTGCTCCTAAAGGAGGGGGAGGGCACGGCTCCTACAATGAGCAGTTCTTC.

This rearrangement joins TRBV7-2 to TRBJ2-4; 13 bases align to TRBD2. V shed 5 bases, J shed 8 bases, and the junction held 3 bases outside the gene matches. Germline lookup yields CDR1 SGHTA and CDR2 FQGNSA. This CDR3 has 14 residues. The CDR3 loop is CASSKGTSGDIQYF. Written as DNA, the CDR3 is TGTGCCAGCAGCAAGGGGACTAGCGGGGACATTCAGTACTTC.

This clonotype was detected only a few times. This rearrangement joins TRBV4-3 to TRBJ2-2; tentative D call: TRBD1 (7 bases). The germline gives CDR1 LGHNA, CDR2 YSLEER. Between the trimmed V and J ends, which lost 0 bases and 2 bases, there was a span of 13 bases. There are 17 residues in the CDR3. The DNA for the CDR3 is TGCGCCAGCAGCCAAGATAGGCAGGGGGGAAACACCGGGGAGCTGTTTTTT. Its protein product is CASSQDRQGGNTGELFF.

The V gene is TRBV2, the J gene TRBJ2-3; maybe TRBD2 (6 bases). Trimming removed 4 bases from V and 0 bases from J, with 8 bases in between. The CDR3 has 14 amino acids. Per the germline V gene, CDR1 is SNHLY and CDR2 is FYNNEI. This chain's CDR3 is CASSATSSTDTQYF. The CDR3 DNA follows: TGTGCCAGCAGTGCCACTAGCAGCACAGATACGCAGTATTTT.

At least ten counts were recorded for this clonotype. The chain recombines TRBV6-5 with TRBJ2-3; no clear D gene. V was pared by 5 bases and J by 2 bases, with 11 bases between. CDR1 is MNHEY, CDR2 SVGAGI, per germline. This CDR3 is built from 14 residues. The CDR3 spells CASSRLESTDTQYF. Written as DNA, the CDR3 is TGTGCCAGCAGTCGACTTGAGTCCACAGATACGCAGTATTTT.

This clonotype was seen at least ten times. V usage is TRBV6-6 and J usage is TRBJ2-2; D ambiguous. The CDR3 runs to 14 residues. Germline V lookup: CDR1 MNHNY, CDR2 SVGAGI (reference sequence). With 6 bases removed from V and 1 base from J, the gap between germline ends came to 9 bases. The CDR3 spells CASRTGRNTGELFF. DNA for the CDR3: TGTGCCAGCAGGACCGGACGGAACACCGGGGAGCTGTTTTTT.

This clonotype was seen more than once but under ten times. The chain is built from TRBV11-2 and TRBJ2-3; D call uncertain. Trimming stripped 5 bases from V and 5 bases from J, with 8 bases between. The germline gives CDR1 SGHAT, CDR2 FQNNGV. This CDR3 has 12 residues. CDR3: CASSALKDTQYF. For the CDR3, the DNA is TGTGCCAGCAGCGCCCTTAAAGATACGCAGTATTTT.

This clonotype occurred many times. This chain uses TRBV7-9 with TRBJ2-5, with D uncertain. Germline CDR1 reads SEHNR; CDR2 reads FQNEAQ (reference sequence). This CDR3 has 12 residues. Trimming removed 5 bases from V and 0 bases from J, with 4 bases in between. DNA of the CDR3: TGTGCCAGCAGCGTGTACCAAGAGACCCAGTACTTC. Its translation is CASSVYQETQYF.

This clonotype was detected only a few times. The genes are TRBV28 and TRBJ1-6; a weak D match, TRBD1 (5 bases). CDR1 and CDR2 (germline): MDHEN, SYDVKM. V was cut by 2 bases and J by 8 bases, with 10 bases left in between. The length of the CDR3 is 14 residues. CDR3 sequence: CASSLRRDHSPLHF. The CDR3 DNA is TGTGCCAGCAGTTTACGCCGGGACCATTCACCCCTCCACTTT.

This clonotype was recorded a few times. The chain recombines TRBV29-1 with TRBJ2-2; perhaps D is TRBD1 or TRBD2 (5 bases each). Germline CDR1 SQVTM, CDR2 ANQGSEA. The CDR3 consists of 14 residues. Trimming took off 3 bases at V and 5 bases at J, with 13 bases between the two ends. The CDR3 reads CSVELGTETGELFF. The CDR3, as DNA: TGCAGCGTTGAGTTAGGGACGGAAACCGGGGAGCTGTTTTTT.

This clonotype showed up many times. The genes are TRBV20-1 and TRBJ1-1; D may be TRBD1 (6 bases). Germline-derived CDR1 and CDR2 are DFQATT and SNEGSKA (reference sequence). The length of the CDR3 is 12 residues. The CDR3 reads CRGGGLNTEAFF. The DNA for the CDR3 is TGCCGAGGGGGGGGCTTGAACACTGAAGCTTTCTTT.

This clonotype was detected ten times or more. CDR3 nucleotides: TGTGCCAGTGACCGGGACAGCGGTGAAAAACTGTTTTTT. Protein product: CASDRDSGEKLFF. V gene TRBV7-9 combines with J gene TRBJ1-4; 7 bases map to TRBD1. V trimming: 9 bases; J trimming: 7 bases; junction bases outside the gene matches: 8. This CDR3 comprises 13 residues. Per the germline V gene, CDR1 is SEHNR and CDR2 is FQNEAQ (reference sequence). Drawing the rest from reference TRBV7-9 and TRBJ1-4, the complete variable domain is DTGVSQNPRHKITKRGQNVTFRCDPISEHNRLYWYRQTLGQGPEFLTYFQNEAQLEKSRLLSDRFSAERPKGSFSTLEIQRTEQGDSAMYLCASDRDSGEKLFFGSGTQLSVL.

This chain connects TRBV6-2 or TRBV6-3 to TRBJ2-1, with a possible D match to TRBD1 (6 bases). The CDR3 has 11 residues. The V end was cut by 3 bases, the J end by 13 bases, with 10 bases between. Germline V gene lookup returns CDR1 MNHEY and CDR2 SVGEGT. Here the CDR3 DNA reads TGTGCCAGCAGTTATGGGACATATCAGTTCTTC. Its protein is CASSYGTYQFF.

The chain couples TRBV6-2 or TRBV6-3 to TRBJ2-1; 8 bases line up with TRBD2. This CDR3 has 14 amino acids. Germline V gene sequence: CDR1 MNHEY, CDR2 SVGEGT. The V gene end was trimmed by 0 bases and the J gene end by 10 bases; junction bases not matched to a gene: 5. CDR3 DNA sequence: TGTGCCAGCAGTTACTCGGGCGGGAGGTGGGAGCAGTTCTTC. This gives the protein CASSYSGGRWEQFF.

This clonotype was seen a few times. The CDR3 loop reads CASSPYRLFNEQFF. CDR3 nucleotide sequence: TGTGCCAGCAGTCCCTACAGACTTTTCAATGAGCAGTTCTTC. The V and J genes are TRBV27 and TRBJ2-1; D gene unclear. Trimming cost V 5 bases and J 6 bases, with 14 bases left between them. The germline V gene encodes CDR1 MNHEY and CDR2 SMNVEV (reference sequence). This CDR3 contains 14 residues.

This clonotype was counted at least ten times. This sequence joins TRBV2 and TRBJ1-4; perhaps TRBD1 as D (5 bases). This CDR3 region has 14 residues. Trimming removed 5 bases at V and 2 bases at J, with 9 bases between. Germline assignment: CDR1 SNHLY and CDR2 FYNNEI. This CDR3 is CASSPRQTNEKLFF. CDR3 DNA: TGTGCCAGCAGTCCTCGACAGACTAATGAAAAACTGTTTTTT.

The chain recombines TRBV5-6 with TRBJ2-7; the D is unclear. This CDR3 is 15 amino acids long. Germline V gene lookup returns CDR1 SGHDT and CDR2 YYEEEE. Trimming took off 2 bases at V and 2 bases at J, with 14 bases between the two ends. CDR3 sequence: CASSFRRAATYEQYF. CDR3 in DNA: TGTGCCAGCAGCTTTCGCCGAGCCGCAACCTACGAGCAGTACTTC.

In its sample, this clonotype was seen many times. J is TRBJ1-2 and V is TRBV28; 8 bases map to TRBD1. The germline gives CDR1 MDHEN, CDR2 SYDVKM. The J segment lost 3 bases and the V segment lost 7 bases, leaving 4 bases of the junction unmatched. There are 13 residues in the CDR3. CDR3 coding DNA: TGTGCCAGCATCAAACAGGGGGACTATGGCTACACCTTC. It yields the protein CASIKQGDYGYTF.

This clonotype occurred many times. This chain connects TRBV4-1 to TRBJ2-1; 10 positions match TRBD2. V gave up 0 bases and J gave up 3 bases; unmatched junction bases: 5. Germline lookup yields CDR1 MGHRA and CDR2 YSYEKL. The CDR3 has 17 residues. The CDR3 sequence: CASSQDRASGGYNEQFF. The CDR3 DNA sequence: TGCGCCAGCAGCCAAGATCGGGCTAGCGGGGGCTACAATGAGCAGTTCTTC.

V gene TRBV24-1 combines with J gene TRBJ2-1; 8 bases agree with TRBD2. V lost 3 bases to trimming and J lost 2 bases; unmatched junction nucleotides: 5. The CDR3 length is 16 residues. Germline CDR1 KGHDR, CDR2 SFDVKD. CDR3 nucleotide sequence: TGTGCCACCAGTGATCCCGTCGGGGGGGCCTACAATGAGCAGTTCTTC. Its protein is CATSDPVGGAYNEQFF.